These 4 T cell receptor beta chains share one sample of origin, sequenced in a study of blood T cell repertoires in COVID-19. Data came from immunoSEQ multiplex PCR; TCRdb stores just in-frame clones and leaves some out. The data contain about 330,000 clones, about 87% of them singletons. Material: PBMCs or T cells enriched from blood (not recorded which). Receptors originate from a young man who had recovered from COVID-19.

The chain recombines TRBV7-9 with TRBJ2-2; tentative D call: TRBD2 (6 bases). Germline V lookup: CDR1 SEHNR, CDR2 FQNEAQ (reference sequence). Trimming shortened V by 6 bases and J by 7 bases, and 18 bases separated the two germline ends. The CDR3 runs to 15 residues. CDR3: CASRPGTGRFGELFF. In DNA form, the CDR3 reads TGTGCCAGCAGACCCGGGACGGGGAGGTTCGGGGAGCTGTTTTTT.

To note about this clone: Other nucleotide sequences from this sample produce the same CDR3. The chain employs TRBV7-9 and TRBJ2-3; no reliable D call. This CDR3 contains 11 residues. Germline-derived CDR1 and CDR2 are SEHNR and FQNEAQ (reference sequence). The V gene lost 5 bases and the J gene lost 6 bases, with 6 bases spanning the gap. CDR3: CASSPQDTQYF. CDR3 nucleotide sequence: TGTGCCAGCAGCCCGCAGGATACGCAGTATTTT.

The genes are TRBV18 and TRBJ1-6, with 8 bases lining up with TRBD1. The CDR3 length is 16 residues. Germline trimming cut 5 bases from V and 8 bases from J; bases unmatched to any gene: 11. Germline V CDR1 and CDR2: KGHSH, LQKENI. The CDR3 DNA reads TGTGCCAGCTCATTCCCCGGGAGGACAGGGCATTCACCCCTCCACTTT. This sequence encodes CASSFPGRTGHSPLHF.

This chain connects TRBV10-2 to TRBJ1-1, with a tentative D call TRBD1 (6 bases). V was pared by 3 bases and J by 4 bases, with 18 bases between. CDR3 length equals 16 residues. Per germline, CDR1 WSHSY and CDR2 SAAADI. In DNA form, the CDR3 reads TGCGCCAGCAGTGACGGCGACAGGTACGGAAGCACTGAAGCTTTCTTT. This gives the protein CASSDGDRYGSTEAFF.